This TCR beta chain emerged from a study of chemoradiotherapy in HPV16-positive cancers. Findings of the study overall: In HPV16-positive patients, HPV-responsive T-cell expansion tracked better recurrence-free survival. HPV-specific T cells were functionally defined from only two HPV16-positive patients.

V was cut by 2 bases and J by 0 bases, with 7 bases left in between. The CDR3 totals 15 residues. Germline V lookup: CDR1 MNHNY, CDR2 SVGAGI (reference sequence). Samples were taken several times over chemoradiotherapy. As concerns this clone: The antigen remains undetermined.

This table comes from immunoSEQ multiplex PCR, and its TCRdb copy is limited to in-frame clones, with some not included. The table records 6,500 to 9,000 clones, approximately 85% of them present only once. The sequences come from tumor tissue, collected from a patient who underwent chemoradiotherapy. The TCR comes from a human donor with HPV-associated anogenital cancer. The chain carries TRBV6-6 and TRBJ2-2; D gene ambiguous. For the CDR3, the DNA is TGTGCCAGCAGTTACGTAAATTCGAACACCGGGGAGCTGTTTTTT. This encodes CASSYVNSNTGELFF.